This T cell receptor (beta chain) was sequenced during a study of CD8 T cells in ankylosing spondylitis. Study conclusions and caveats: CD8+ disease-linked clones were present at relatively low frequencies in blood. Clones tied to disease were said to be significantly enriched in matched ankylosing spondylitis synovial fluid.

At least ten counts were recorded for this clonotype. Antigen: not known. TCRdb re-called the 5' RACE reads through MiXCR, storing one row per CDR3 protein. In the table there are 150,000 to 200,000 distinct CDR3 sequences, 13% of which are singletons. The sequence was collected from a female donor with ankylosing spondylitis or in good health (not recorded which). The sequenced sample was blood, either unsorted or a sorted T cell fraction (not recorded which).

The chain's CDR3 is CASSPGTGTDTQYF. The CDR3 region has the DNA TGCGCCAGCAGCCCCGGGACAGGCACAGATACGCAGTATTTT. This chain uses TRBV5-1 with TRBJ2-3; 7 positions agree with TRBD1. Germline CDR1 is SGHRS and CDR2 is YFSETQ. CDR3 length: 14 amino acids. Losses at the gene ends were 4 bases for V and 1 base for J; bases not matched to a gene: 3.